This is a list of T cell receptor beta chains from one sample in a study of blood T cell repertoires in COVID-19. Here immunoSEQ multiplex PCR was the method, and the copy in TCRdb shows in-frame clones only, minus some. Among about 170,000 clones listed, over 65% were seen once. The specimen was PBMCs or T cells enriched from blood (not recorded which). Receptor source: a woman aged 50 to 60 who had recovered from COVID-19. Both conserved end residues are part of each CDR3. A D gene is named only where the DNA matches it firmly. Expanded clones get a size class; other rows say once, few or many, or leave the size out.

once	TRBV7-2	TRBD1	TRBJ1-5	CASSGGQGNHQPQHF	TGTGCCAGCAGCGGGGGACAGGGTAATCATCAGCCCCAGCATTTT
-	TRBV30	-	TRBJ1-6	CAGHRQYNSPLHF	TGTGCCGGGCATCGGCAGTATAATTCACCCCTCCACTTT
-	TRBV9	TRBD2	TRBJ2-3	CASSVELAGTDTQYF	TGTGCCAGCAGCGTAGAGCTAGCGGGCACAGATACGCAGTATTTT
-	TRBV6-2/TRBV6-3	-	TRBJ2-2	CASSYREKTGELFF	TGTGCCAGCAGTTACCGCGAGAAGACCGGGGAGCTGTTTTTT
-	TRBV7-9	TRBD1	TRBJ2-1	CASSLGQGAYNEQFF	TGTGCCAGCAGCTTAGGGCAGGGGGCCTACAATGAGCAGTTCTTC
-	TRBV4-3	-	TRBJ1-1	CASSPSRSNTEAFF	TGCGCCAGCAGCCCAAGTCGGAGTAACACTGAAGCTTTCTTT
-	TRBV5-1	TRBD1	TRBJ1-5	CASSWTGRKDQPQHF	TGCGCCAGCAGTTGGACAGGGAGGAAGGATCAGCCCCAGCATTTT
-	TRBV7-9	-	TRBJ2-6	CASSLRGTGANVLTF	TGTGCCAGCAGCTTGAGAGGGACTGGGGCCAACGTCCTGACTTTC
-	TRBV19	-	TRBJ1-2	CASSIGAGVHGYTF	TGTGCCAGTAGTATAGGGGCAGGGGTTCATGGCTACACCTTC
-	TRBV11-2	-	TRBJ1-2	CASSQTAVVYGYTF	TGTGCCAGCAGCCAAACCGCAGTTGTCTATGGCTACACCTTC
-	TRBV28	-	TRBJ2-2	CASSPWRPNTGELFF	TGTGCCAGCAGCCCCTGGCGGCCGAACACCGGGGAGCTGTTTTTT
-	TRBV5-4	TRBD2	TRBJ2-3	CASSLRLAGSTDTQYF	TGTGCCAGCAGCTTGAGGCTAGCGGGTTCCACAGATACGCAGTATTTT
-	TRBV25-1	-	TRBJ1-3	CASSAGAFSSGNTIYF	TGTGCCAGCAGCGCAGGTGCCTTTAGCTCTGGAAACACCATATATTTT
-	TRBV6-6	-	TRBJ1-3	CASSWGPRSGNTIYF	TGTGCCAGCAGTTGGGGCCCGCGGTCTGGAAACACCATATATTTT
-	TRBV5-1	TRBD1	TRBJ1-4	CASSTQGAGEKLFF	TGCGCCAGCAGCACACAGGGGGCGGGTGAAAAACTGTTTTTT
-	TRBV27	TRBD1	TRBJ1-5	CASSHRTGGWNQPQHF	TGTGCCAGCAGCCATCGAACAGGGGGTTGGAATCAGCCCCAGCATTTT
-	TRBV6-2/TRBV6-3	-	TRBJ1-2	CASSYAPLRGYTF	TGTGCCAGCAGTTACGCGCCCTTGCGCGGCTACACCTTC
-	TRBV4-3	-	TRBJ2-2	CASSQRLGFTTGELFF	TGCGCCAGCAGCCAGCGACTTGGGTTTACCACCGGGGAGCTGTTTTTT
many	TRBV5-1	TRBD1	TRBJ1-2	CASSYGQGGGYTF	TGCGCCAGCAGCTACGGACAGGGGGGAGGCTACACCTTC
-	TRBV4-3	TRBD1	TRBJ1-2	CASSLLRDSLYGYTF	TGCGCCAGCAGCCTCTTGAGGGACAGTTTATATGGCTACACCTTC
-	TRBV11-3	-	TRBJ1-1	CASTPGHLNTEAFF	TGTGCCAGCACCCCCGGACATCTGAACACTGAAGCTTTCTTT
few	TRBV19	-	TRBJ2-6	CASSVLVTPGANVLTF	TGTGCCAGTAGTGTCCTAGTGACCCCTGGGGCCAACGTCCTGACTTTC
few	TRBV5-5	TRBD1	TRBJ1-4	CASSSVIPGQGSGEKLFF	TGTGCCAGCAGCTCCGTCATCCCGGGACAGGGGTCGGGGGAAAAACTGTTTTTT
few	TRBV7-9	-	TRBJ2-1	CATPGLANYNEQFF	TGTGCCACTCCGGGGCTAGCGAACTACAATGAGCAGTTCTTC
-	TRBV2	TRBD1	TRBJ1-1	CASSQQGALNGAFF	TGTGCCAGCAGTCAGCAGGGGGCCCTCAACGGTGCTTTCTTT
-	TRBV7-3	-	TRBJ2-5	CASSDQPGSKETQYF	TGTGCCAGCAGCGATCAACCCGGGTCCAAAGAGACCCAGTACTTC
-	TRBV11-2	-	TRBJ1-2	CASSPKDLRGYGYTF	TGTGCCAGCAGCCCCAAGGACCTGCGGGGCTATGGCTACACCTTC
once	TRBV7-2	-	TRBJ1-1	CASSLRQDNTEAFF	TGTGCCAGCAGCTTAAGACAGGACAACACTGAAGCTTTCTTT
-	TRBV30	TRBD1	TRBJ1-1	CAWQGANTEAFF	TGTGCCTGGCAGGGGGCGAACACTGAAGCTTTCTTT